Sequencing of this TCR beta chain was carried out in a study of early T cells in non-severe SARS-CoV-2 infection. About the study: Bulk RNA from unsorted whole blood was sequenced; chains were unpaired. Findings and caveats of the study: Sequences matched to VDJdb favored anti-spike CD8 responses, while private and CD4 specificities were missed.

In the library, individual cDNA molecules carried attached unique molecular identifiers. MiXCR, run by TCRdb on the 5' RACE reads, gives a single entry per CDR3 protein. The data hold around 63,000 distinct CDR3 sequences, with about an eighth observed a single time. This clonotype was observed a single time. The antigen is unknown. The germline V gene has CDR1 LGHDT and CDR2 YNNKEL (reference sequence). The CDR3 is 13 residues long. The ends were cut back, 4 bases at V and 0 bases at J, with 6 bases in the middle. The clonotype originates from an adult who was a healthcare worker with PCR-confirmed SARS-CoV-2 infection or an uninfected control (not recorded which). Material: whole blood. The V call is TRBV3-1, the J call TRBJ2-5; D remains ambiguous. This CDR3 reads CASSRTYQETQYF. The DNA of the CDR3 is TGTGCCAGCAGCCGGACGTACCAAGAGACCCAGTACTTC.